One and the same sample provided the 7 T cell receptor beta chains below, sequenced in a study of shared clonotypes between healthy human individuals. Data came from immunoSEQ multiplex PCR; TCRdb stores just in-frame clones and leaves some out. Altogether roughly 380,000 clones are present, around 96% being singletons, with the ten largest covering approximately 0.3%. The sample consisted of memory CD8+ T cells sorted from blood. Subset defined: CD45RO+ cells pooled with CCR7-negative TemRA cells. Receptors originate from a man aged 30 to 39 in good health.

The chain couples TRBV7-8 to TRBJ2-7, with 11 positions matching TRBD1. With 1 base clipped from V and 3 bases from J, the junction kept 5 bases outside the gene matches. CDR1 is SGHVS and CDR2 is FQNEAQ in the germline V gene. The CDR3 consists of 16 residues. CDR3 DNA sequence: TGTGCCAGCAGCTTAGTTGGACAGGGGGCATACTACGAGCAGTACTTC. Encoded protein: CASSLVGQGAYYEQYF.

This clone appeared a single time. This chain links TRBV5-1 with TRBJ2-1; maybe TRBD2 (6 bases). The CDR3 totals 13 residues. V lost 5 bases and J 5 bases, leaving 11 bases between the germline ends. Germline CDR1 is SGHRS and CDR2 is YFSETQ. This chain's CDR3 is CASRAGLDNEQFF. Here the CDR3 DNA reads TGCGCCAGCAGAGCGGGCCTAGACAATGAGCAGTTCTTC.

The rearrangement uses TRBV25-1 and TRBJ2-3; 10 bases fit TRBD2. This CDR3 is 16 amino acids long. Trimming took 7 bases from V and 12 from J; bases not matched to a gene: 19. Germline V gene sequence: CDR1 MGHDK, CDR2 SYGVNS. The CDR3, as DNA: TGTGCCAGCATGGGTCCCGCCGGGCTAGCGGGAGTTAAACAGTATTTT. Translation: CASMGPAGLAGVKQYF.

The V gene is TRBV7-9, the J gene TRBJ2-3; D perhaps matches TRBD2 (6 bases). Germline lookup yields CDR1 SEHNR and CDR2 FQNEAQ (reference sequence). V dropped 5 bases and J dropped 6 bases, with 12 bases sitting between them. The CDR3 is 13 amino acids. CDR3 sequence: CASSADGGDTQYF. DNA for the CDR3: TGTGCCAGCAGCGCGGATGGAGGGGATACGCAGTATTTT.

This chain links TRBV15 with TRBJ2-5, with 12 bases identical to TRBD2. After removal of 3 bases from V and 5 bases from J, the junction contained 10 bases not matched to a gene. Germline assignment: CDR1 LNHNV and CDR2 YYDKDF (reference sequence). The CDR3 runs 17 residues. This CDR3 reads CATSRDPRTSGTETQYF. The CDR3 coding sequence is TGTGCCACCAGCAGGGACCCTCGGACTAGCGGGACGGAGACCCAGTACTTC.

The chain joins TRBV11-2 to TRBJ1-1; TRBD1 might be the D (6 bases). Germline V gene lookup returns CDR1 SGHAT and CDR2 FQNNGV. Trimming removed 3 bases at V and 0 bases at J, with 14 bases between. The CDR3 extends over 16 amino acids. CDR3: CASSFPTGSVNTEAFF. The DNA for the CDR3 is TGTGCCAGCAGCTTTCCGACAGGTTCTGTGAACACTGAAGCTTTCTTT.

CDR3 region: CASSFTSGSYNEQFF. The CDR3, as DNA: TGTGCCAGCAGCTTCACTAGCGGCTCCTACAATGAGCAGTTCTTC. This sequence joins TRBV11-2 and TRBJ2-1; TRBD2 matches 8 bases. There are 15 residues in the CDR3. CDR1 SGHAT and CDR2 FQNNGV come from the germline V gene. V dropped 3 bases and J dropped 0; count of bases not matched to a gene: 1.